A selection of T cell receptor beta chains follows, all from one sample in a study of T cell responses to AZD1222 COVID-19 vaccine. Clones were read by immunoSEQ multiplex PCR, and TCRdb kept only the in-frame ones, dropping some. The sample carries about 110,000 clones, 80% to 95% recorded once. Here the sequenced sample was peripheral blood, taken 28 days after the second AZD1222 dose. These receptors were collected from an adult who received the AZD1222 COVID-19 vaccine. Both conserved end residues are part of each CDR3. The D gene is left open where the match is weak. Clone size, where shown, is once, few, many, or a class for clones that have expanded.

D gene	clone size	V gene	J gene	CDR3 protein	CDR3 DNA
NA	NA	TRBV13	TRBJ1-3	CASSDSGNTIYF	TGTGCCAGCAGCGACTCTGGAAACACCATATATTTT
NA	NA	TRBV4-1	TRBJ1-4	CASSQDEGEGRKLFF	TGCGCCAGCAGCCAAGATGAAGGGGAGGGTCGAAAACTGTTTTTT
TRBD1	NA	TRBV4-1	TRBJ1-6	CASSLPGQGYSPLHF	TGCGCCAGCAGCCTCCCCGGACAGGGTTATTCACCCCTCCACTTT
NA	NA	TRBV6-5	TRBJ1-2	CASRMGWRKGYTF	TGTGCCAGCAGAATGGGGTGGAGGAAAGGCTACACCTTC
NA	NA	TRBV14	TRBJ1-3	CASSRDMMLSGNTIYF	TGTGCCAGCAGCCGCGACATGATGCTCTCTGGAAACACCATATATTTT
NA	NA	TRBV7-3	TRBJ1-2	CASSLGGRDYGYTF	TGTGCCAGCAGCTTAGGGGGCAGGGACTATGGCTACACCTTC
TRBD2	NA	TRBV2	TRBJ2-3	CASRLTSGGVLDTQYF	TGTGCCAGCAGATTGACTAGCGGGGGGGTTCTAGATACGCAGTATTTT
NA	NA	TRBV9	TRBJ2-5	CASSVLPGRETQYF	TGTGCCAGCAGCGTACTCCCAGGTCGGGAGACCCAGTACTTC
NA	NA	TRBV10-1	TRBJ2-5	CATKQGGQETQYF	TGCGCCACCAAACAAGGGGGCCAAGAGACCCAGTACTTC
NA	NA	TRBV7-7	TRBJ2-5	CASSLDPGRGKTQYF	TGTGCTAGCAGCTTAGACCCGGGCAGGGGAAAGACCCAGTACTTC
NA	NA	TRBV4-1	TRBJ2-4	CASSQTNIQYF	TGCGCCAGCAGCCAAACGAACATTCAGTACTTC
TRBD1	NA	TRBV19	TRBJ1-2	CASTTQGARGYTF	TGTGCCAGTACCACCCAGGGGGCGCGTGGCTACACCTTC
TRBD2	NA	TRBV19	TRBJ2-1	CASSISLLAGYNEQFF	TGTGCCAGTAGTATATCGTTACTAGCGGGTTACAATGAGCAGTTCTTC
NA	NA	TRBV19	TRBJ2-1	CASSIRGQGSYNEQFF	TGTGCCAGTAGTATAAGGGGACAAGGCTCCTACAATGAGCAGTTCTTC
TRBD1	NA	TRBV29-1	TRBJ1-2	CSATGDIYGYTF	TGCAGCGCAACAGGGGATATCTATGGCTACACCTTC
NA	NA	TRBV6-2/TRBV6-3	TRBJ1-2	CASSYATGIYGYTF	TGTGCCAGCAGTTACGCCACAGGGATCTATGGCTACACCTTC
NA	NA	TRBV9	TRBJ1-2	CASSTETGFNGYTF	TGTGCCAGCAGCACGGAGACTGGGTTCAATGGCTACACCTTC
NA	NA	TRBV6-5	TRBJ2-7	CASSYIRGEQYF	TGTGCCAGCAGTTACATCAGGGGCGAGCAGTACTTC
NA	NA	TRBV11-3	TRBJ2-7	CASSRGEAPYEQYF	TGTGCCAGCAGCAGGGGGGAAGCCCCCTACGAGCAGTACTTC
TRBD2	once	TRBV3-1/TRBV3-2	TRBJ2-4	CASRAAGGVKNIQYF	TGTGCCAGCAGAGCTGCCGGGGGGGTCAAAAACATTCAGTACTTC
NA	few	TRBV18	TRBJ1-1	CASSSSTGVTEAFF	TGTGCCAGCTCATCCTCGACGGGGGTGACTGAAGCTTTCTTT
NA	once	TRBV27	TRBJ2-2	CASTRRQGGTGELFF	TGTGCCAGCACGCGACGCCAGGGGGGAACCGGGGAGCTGTTTTTT
NA	NA	TRBV6-1	TRBJ2-2	CASSEVIWAGNTGELFF	TGTGCCAGCAGTGAAGTAATCTGGGCAGGGAACACCGGGGAGCTGTTTTTT
NA	NA	TRBV4-2	TRBJ1-5	CASSHQSNQPQHF	TGTGCCAGCAGCCATCAGTCCAATCAGCCCCAGCATTTT
TRBD2	NA	TRBV5-5	TRBJ2-7	CASSLGGGTYSYEQYF	TGTGCCAGCAGCTTGGGGGGAGGGACCTATTCCTACGAGCAGTACTTC
NA	NA	TRBV12-3/TRBV12-4	TRBJ2-5	CASSPGVAETQYF	TGTGCCAGCAGTCCAGGGGTGGCGGAGACCCAGTACTTC
NA	NA	TRBV2	TRBJ1-1	CASSLNTEAFF	TGTGCCAGCAGTCTGAACACTGAAGCTTTCTTT
TRBD2	NA	TRBV18	TRBJ2-7	CASSPQSGGAGYEQYF	TGTGCCAGCTCACCACAGAGCGGGGGGGCCGGCTACGAGCAGTACTTC
TRBD1	NA	TRBV7-9	TRBJ1-1	CASSFQQGAAFF	TGTGCCAGCAGCTTCCAACAGGGGGCGGCTTTCTTT
NA	NA	TRBV3-1/TRBV3-2	TRBJ2-5	CASSQDTRMETQYF	TGTGCCAGCAGCCAAGATACTAGAATGGAGACCCAGTACTTC
TRBD2	NA	TRBV5-4	TRBJ2-7	CASSRDYLYEQYF	TGTGCCAGCAGCCGGGACTACCTCTACGAGCAGTACTTC
NA	few	TRBV5-1	TRBJ1-1	CASSFTGQTDLSNTEAFF	TGCGCCAGCAGCTTTACCGGACAGACAGACCTATCGAACACTGAAGCTTTCTTT
NA	once	TRBV2	TRBJ2-7	CASTESAGSDYEQYF	TGTGCCAGTACCGAGTCAGCAGGATCTGACTACGAGCAGTACTTC
TRBD1	NA	TRBV9	TRBJ2-1	CASSVPLGQGRDEQFF	TGTGCCAGCAGCGTACCCTTAGGACAGGGGAGGGATGAGCAGTTCTTC
NA	NA	TRBV5-1	TRBJ2-2	CASRREGGASTGELFF	TGCGCCAGCCGCAGGGAAGGAGGGGCTAGCACCGGGGAGCTGTTTTTT
TRBD1	NA	TRBV14	TRBJ2-3	CASSRGQGGGLDTQYF	TGTGCCAGCAGCCGGGGACAGGGTGGAGGTCTAGATACGCAGTATTTT
NA	NA	TRBV3-1/TRBV3-2	TRBJ1-6	CASSQGIQQGIRSPLHF	TGTGCCAGCAGCCAAGGGATCCAGCAGGGCATCAGATCACCCCTCCACTTT
NA	NA	TRBV29-1	TRBJ1-1	CSVVRGTEAFF	TGCAGCGTTGTGAGAGGCACTGAAGCTTTCTTT
NA	NA	TRBV18	TRBJ1-4	CASSQGSGATNEKLFF	TGTGCCAGCTCACAGGGCAGCGGGGCAACTAATGAAAAACTGTTTTTT